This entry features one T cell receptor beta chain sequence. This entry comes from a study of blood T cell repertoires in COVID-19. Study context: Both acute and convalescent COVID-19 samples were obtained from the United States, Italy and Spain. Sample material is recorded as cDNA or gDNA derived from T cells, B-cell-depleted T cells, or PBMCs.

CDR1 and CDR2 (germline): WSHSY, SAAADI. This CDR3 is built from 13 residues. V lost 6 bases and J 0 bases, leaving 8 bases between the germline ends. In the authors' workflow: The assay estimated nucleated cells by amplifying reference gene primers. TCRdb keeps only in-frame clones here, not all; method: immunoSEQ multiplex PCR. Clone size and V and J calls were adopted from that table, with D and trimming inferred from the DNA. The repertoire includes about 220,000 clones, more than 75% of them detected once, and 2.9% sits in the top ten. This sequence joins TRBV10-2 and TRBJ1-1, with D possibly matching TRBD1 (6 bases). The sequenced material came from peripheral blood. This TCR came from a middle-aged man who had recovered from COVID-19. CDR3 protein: CASRGTLNTEAFF. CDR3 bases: TGCGCCAGCAGGGGGACATTGAACACTGAAGCTTTCTTT.